Reported below is one T cell receptor beta chain. The source of the sample is a study of blood T cells in healthy people across ages. A sample-barcoded 5' primer and a J-beta primer mix were used in a second PCR of roughly 6 to 11 cycles. TCRdb ran MiXCR on the 5' RACE reads and lists one entry per CDR3 protein. The data show 630,000 or so distinct CDR3 sequences, about 30% seen once. The specimen was blood. This receptor was taken from an elderly woman in good health.

The DNA of the CDR3 is TGCGCCAGCAGCCTCCACTCGTTGAGGGGCTACGAGCAGTACTTC. As protein: CASSLHSLRGYEQYF. The chain recombines TRBV4-1 with TRBJ2-7, with D perhaps being TRBD1 or TRBD2 (5 bases each). Looked up from germline, CDR1 is MGHRA and CDR2 is YSYEKL. V was pared by 4 bases and J by 3 bases, with 16 bases between. This CDR3 has 15 amino acids.